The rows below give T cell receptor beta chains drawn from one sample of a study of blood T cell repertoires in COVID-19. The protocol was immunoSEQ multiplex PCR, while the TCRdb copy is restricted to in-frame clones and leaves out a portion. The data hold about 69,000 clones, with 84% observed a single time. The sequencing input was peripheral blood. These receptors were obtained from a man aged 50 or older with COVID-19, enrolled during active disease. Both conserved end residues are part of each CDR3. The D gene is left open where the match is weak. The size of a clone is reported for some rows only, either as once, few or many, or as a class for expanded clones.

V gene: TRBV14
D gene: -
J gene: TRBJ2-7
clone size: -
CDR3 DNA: TGTGCCAGCACCACCCCAGGGGCCCCCTACGAGCAGTACTTC
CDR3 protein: CASTTPGAPYEQYF

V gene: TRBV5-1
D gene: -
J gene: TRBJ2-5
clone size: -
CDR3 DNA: TGCGCCAGCATGAGGACTGCCCAAGAGACCCAGTACTTC
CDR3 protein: CASMRTAQETQYF

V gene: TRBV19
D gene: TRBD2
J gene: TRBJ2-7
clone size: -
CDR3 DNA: TGTGCCAGTAGTATTCGGGGGGAGGAGCAGTACTTC
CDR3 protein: CASSIRGEEQYF

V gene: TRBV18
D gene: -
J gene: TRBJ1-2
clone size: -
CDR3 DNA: TGTGCCAGCTCACCCTCGGAGTATGGCTACACCTTC
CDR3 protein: CASSPSEYGYTF

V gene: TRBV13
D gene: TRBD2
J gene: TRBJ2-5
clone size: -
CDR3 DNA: TGTGCCAGCAGCTCCCACACTAGCGGACAAGAGACCCAGTACTTC
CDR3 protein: CASSSHTSGQETQYF

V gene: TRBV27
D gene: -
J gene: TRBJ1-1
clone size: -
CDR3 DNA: TGTGCCAGCAGTCCTGGACTACTCTCGGAAGCTTTCTTT
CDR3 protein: CASSPGLLSEAFF

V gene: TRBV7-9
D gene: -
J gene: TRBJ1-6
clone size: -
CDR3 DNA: TGTGCCAGCAGCTTTACAGGGTCAGGGGCTTCACCCCTCCACTTT
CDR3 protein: CASSFTGSGASPLHF

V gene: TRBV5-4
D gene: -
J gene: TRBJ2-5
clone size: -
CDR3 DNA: TGTGCCAGCAGCTATGATGAAGCGAAGACCCAGTACTTC
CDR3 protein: CASSYDEAKTQYF

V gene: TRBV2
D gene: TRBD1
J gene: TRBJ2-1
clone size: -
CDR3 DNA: TGTGCCAGCAGTCCACAACCGACAGGGGTTGAGCAGTTCTTC
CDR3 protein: CASSPQPTGVEQFF

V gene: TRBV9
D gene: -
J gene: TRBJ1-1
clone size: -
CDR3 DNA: TGTGCCAGCAGCGTAGGGCTGTCTGAAGCTTTCTTT
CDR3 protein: CASSVGLSEAFF

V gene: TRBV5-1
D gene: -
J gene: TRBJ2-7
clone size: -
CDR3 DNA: TGCGCCAGCAACTCCCACAGGGGAGGCGACGAGCAGTACTTC
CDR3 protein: CASNSHRGGDEQYF

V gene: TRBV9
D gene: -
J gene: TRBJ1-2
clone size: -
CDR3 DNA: TGTGCCAGCAGCGGATACAGGGACCGCTATGGCTACACCTTC
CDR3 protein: CASSGYRDRYGYTF

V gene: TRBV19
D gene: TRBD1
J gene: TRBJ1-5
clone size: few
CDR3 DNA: TGTGCCACCAAGAGGGACAGTAGCAATCAGCCCCAGCATTTT
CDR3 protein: CATKRDSSNQPQHF

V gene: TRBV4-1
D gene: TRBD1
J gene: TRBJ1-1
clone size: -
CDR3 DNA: TGCGCCAGCAGAATCCGACGGGACAGCGACACTGAAGCTTTCTTT
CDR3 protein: CASRIRRDSDTEAFF

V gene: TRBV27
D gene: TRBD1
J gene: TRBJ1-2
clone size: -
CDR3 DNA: TGTGCCAGCAGCGGACAGGGGAATGGCTACACCTTC
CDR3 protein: CASSGQGNGYTF

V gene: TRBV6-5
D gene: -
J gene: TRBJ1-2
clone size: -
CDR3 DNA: TGTGCCAGCAGAGGAGCGAATGTCGCTGGCTACACCTTC
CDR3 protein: CASRGANVAGYTF

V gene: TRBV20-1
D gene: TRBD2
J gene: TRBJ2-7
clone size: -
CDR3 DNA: TGCAGTGCTAGTGATAGCGGGGGCCTCTCCTACGAGCAGTACTTC
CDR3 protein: CSASDSGGLSYEQYF

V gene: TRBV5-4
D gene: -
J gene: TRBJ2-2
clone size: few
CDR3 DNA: TGTGCCAGCAACTACGGAGGGTCGAACACCGGGGAGCTGTTTTTT
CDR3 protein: CASNYGGSNTGELFF

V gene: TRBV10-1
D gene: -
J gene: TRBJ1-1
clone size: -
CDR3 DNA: TGCGCCAGCAGCCCACGACCCGAAGGGGTAGCTTTCTTT
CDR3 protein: CASSPRPEGVAFF

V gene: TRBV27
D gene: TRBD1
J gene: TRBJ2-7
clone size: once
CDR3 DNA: TGTGCCAGCAGGGGACAGGGCTCCTACGAGCAGTACTTC
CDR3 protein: CASRGQGSYEQYF

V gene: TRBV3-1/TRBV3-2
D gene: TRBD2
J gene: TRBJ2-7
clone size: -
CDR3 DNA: TGTGCCAGCAGCCGGGGGACTAGCGGGTCTTACGAGCAGTACTTC
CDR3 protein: CASSRGTSGSYEQYF

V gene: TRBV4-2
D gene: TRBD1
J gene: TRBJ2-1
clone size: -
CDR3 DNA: TGTGCCAGCAGCCAGAGACGAGCAGGGGGCCAGTACAATGAGCAGTTCTTC
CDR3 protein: CASSQRRAGGQYNEQFF

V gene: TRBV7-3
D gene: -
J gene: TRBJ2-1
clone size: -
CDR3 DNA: TGTGCCAGCAGCCACACCGGGACCCAGGGGAATGAGCAGTTCTTC
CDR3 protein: CASSHTGTQGNEQFF

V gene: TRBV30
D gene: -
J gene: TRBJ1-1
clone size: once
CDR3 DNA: TGTGCCTGGGGACGAGGGATTGCTGAAGCTTTCTTT
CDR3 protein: CAWGRGIAEAFF

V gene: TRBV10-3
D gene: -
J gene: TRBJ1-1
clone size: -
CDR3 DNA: TGTGCCATCAGTGCCCCCGAGGGTGAAGCTTTCTTT
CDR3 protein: CAISAPEGEAFF

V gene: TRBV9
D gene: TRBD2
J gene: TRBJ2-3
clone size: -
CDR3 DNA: TGTGCCAGCATGGGCGGGGGGTTCACAGATACGCAGTATTTT
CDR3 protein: CASMGGGFTDTQYF

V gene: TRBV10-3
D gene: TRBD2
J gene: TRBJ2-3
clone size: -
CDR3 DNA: TGTGCCATCAGCAGCGGGGCTAGCGGGGGGGCGGCAGATACGCAGTATTTT
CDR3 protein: CAISSGASGGAADTQYF

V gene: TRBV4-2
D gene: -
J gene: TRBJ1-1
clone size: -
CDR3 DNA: TGTGCCAGCAGCCAAATGACCGGGGAAGACACTGAAGCTTTCTTT
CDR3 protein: CASSQMTGEDTEAFF

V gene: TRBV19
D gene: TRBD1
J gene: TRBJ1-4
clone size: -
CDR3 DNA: TGTGCCAGTAGTATTGACGGGACAGATCTCGAAAAACTGTTTTTT
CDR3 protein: CASSIDGTDLEKLFF

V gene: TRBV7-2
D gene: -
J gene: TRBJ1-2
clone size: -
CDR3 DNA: TGTGCCAGCAGCTCGGGGACATTTGGCTACACCTTC
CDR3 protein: CASSSGTFGYTF

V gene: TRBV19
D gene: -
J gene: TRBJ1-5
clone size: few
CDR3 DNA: TGTGCCAGTAGTATAACGGGGGTGTCAGTCCAGCCCCAGCATTTT
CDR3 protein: CASSITGVSVQPQHF

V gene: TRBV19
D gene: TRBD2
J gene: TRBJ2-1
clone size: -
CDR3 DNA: TGTGCCAGTAGTATAACGCTAGCGGCGGACACAACCTTCGTCTTC
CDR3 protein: CASSITLAADTTFVF

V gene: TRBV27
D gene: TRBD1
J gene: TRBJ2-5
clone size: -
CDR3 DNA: TGTGCCAGCAGTTTAACGGGACAGATCCAAGAGACCCAGTACTTC
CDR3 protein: CASSLTGQIQETQYF

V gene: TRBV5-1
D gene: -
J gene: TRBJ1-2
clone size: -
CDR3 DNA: TGCGCCAGCAGCTTCCGTGAAGCTTCTAACTATGGCTACACCTTC
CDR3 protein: CASSFREASNYGYTF

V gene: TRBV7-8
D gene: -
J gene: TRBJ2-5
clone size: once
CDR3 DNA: TGTGCCAGCAGCCTCCTGGAGACCCAGTACTTC
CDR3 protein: CASSLLETQYF

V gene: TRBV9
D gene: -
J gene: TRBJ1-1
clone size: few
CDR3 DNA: TGTGCCAGCAGCGTATCGGGGGTCAACACTGAAGCTTTCTTT
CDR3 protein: CASSVSGVNTEAFF

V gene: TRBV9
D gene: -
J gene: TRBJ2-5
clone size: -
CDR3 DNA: TGTGCCAGCAGCGGGGCCGGGGAAGAGGCCCAGTACTTC
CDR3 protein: CASSGAGEEAQYF

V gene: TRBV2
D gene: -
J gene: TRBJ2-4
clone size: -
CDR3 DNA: TGTGCCAGCAGTGAGAGGCAGGGGCTTAAAAACATTCAGTACTTC
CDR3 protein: CASSERQGLKNIQYF

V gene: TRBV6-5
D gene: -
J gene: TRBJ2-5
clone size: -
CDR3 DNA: TGTGCCAGCAGGCGGGTTGGAGAGACCCAGTACTTC
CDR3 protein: CASRRVGETQYF